The next 12 T cell receptor beta chains were all read from a single sample in a study of cytomegalovirus exposure and HLA in healthy donors. The PCR ran on 60 Vbeta and 13 Jbeta primers. This table comes from immunoSEQ multiplex PCR, and its TCRdb copy is limited to in-frame clones, with some not included. The sample yields 150,000 to 200,000 clones, of which the top ten take up roughly 1.3%. The specimen was PBMCs. These receptors all come from a woman aged 60-70 years in good health and CMV-seronegative.

The rearrangement joins TRBV18 to TRBJ1-1, with unresolved D. Germline V lookup: CDR1 KGHSH, CDR2 LQKENI. V lost 2 bases to trimming and J lost 3 bases, with 7 bases between them. CDR3 size: 13 residues. This CDR3 reads CASSPNRDTEAFF. CDR3 nucleotides: TGTGCCAGCTCACCAAACAGAGACACTGAAGCTTTCTTT.

J is TRBJ2-2 and V is TRBV7-9, with 9 bases matching TRBD1. Losses at the gene ends were 2 bases for V and 10 bases for J; bases not matched to a gene: 8. The germline CDR1 and CDR2 sequences are SEHNR and FQNEAQ (reference sequence). This CDR3 spans 15 amino acids. The CDR3 is CASSLRSQGAEELFF. CDR3 nucleotide sequence: TGTGCCAGCAGCTTAAGGTCACAGGGGGCGGAGGAGCTGTTTTTT.

V and J are TRBV6-6 and TRBJ2-7, with a tentative D call TRBD1 (6 bases). V was shortened by 2 bases and J by 0 bases, with 11 bases between the two germline ends. The CDR3 length is 15 residues. Germline V CDR1 and CDR2: MNHNY, SVGAGI (reference sequence). CDR3 sequence: CASSYTYRVSYEQYF. The CDR3 DNA follows: TGTGCCAGCAGTTACACCTACAGGGTCTCCTACGAGCAGTACTTC.

This chain links TRBV11-2 with TRBJ2-5; 9 positions match TRBD1. V shed 5 bases and J 5 bases; nucleotides not matched to a gene: 15. The germline V gene has CDR1 SGHAT and CDR2 FQNNGV. This CDR3 spans 17 amino acids. In nucleotides, the CDR3 is TGTGCCAGCAGCGGTTCGTGGGGACAGGGAGATGGGGAGACCCAGTACTTC. Residues: CASSGSWGQGDGETQYF.

The chain joins TRBV7-9 to TRBJ1-1; possibly TRBD1 for D (5 bases). Trimming pared 3 bases from V and 3 bases from J, leaving 11 bases between. The CDR3 is made up of 14 amino acids. Germline V gives CDR1 SEHNR, CDR2 FQNEAQ (reference sequence). The CDR3 nucleotides are TGTGCCAGCAGCTTCCAGGGAGGAGACACTGAAGCTTTCTTT. Translating it yields CASSFQGGDTEAFF.

J is TRBJ1-2 and V is TRBV6-4, with unresolved D. This CDR3 contains 15 residues. From germline, CDR1 is MRHNA and CDR2 SNTAGT. Trimming removed 4 bases at V and 6 bases at J, with 18 bases between. The CDR3 DNA reads TGTGCCAGCAGTGCCGATCAGCGACGGGTAAATGGCTACACCTTC. Protein product: CASSADQRRVNGYTF.

With regard to this clone: Within the sample, other DNA sequences also encode this same CDR3. The chain uses TRBV7-9 and TRBJ2-3; weak D call: TRBD2 (8 bases). This CDR3 spans 17 amino acids. With 6 bases removed from V and 2 bases from J, the gap between germline ends came to 21 bases. In germline, CDR1 is SEHNR, CDR2 FQNEAQ (reference sequence). For the CDR3, the DNA is TGTGCCAGCAGATCCCACTTTAGCGGGACAGACACAGATACGCAGTATTTT. Protein: CASRSHFSGTDTDTQYF. Combining the CDR3 with reference TRBV7-9 and TRBJ2-3 gives the whole variable domain DTGVSQNPRHKITKRGQNVTFRCDPISEHNRLYWYRQTLGQGPEFLTYFQNEAQLEKSRLLSDRFSAERPKGSFSTLEIQRTEQGDSAMYLCASRSHFSGTDTDTQYFGPGTRLTVL.

This sequence joins TRBV6-1 and TRBJ2-5; a possible D gene is TRBD2 (6 bases). With 1 base removed from V and 6 bases from J, the gap between germline ends came to 18 bases. Germline V gene lookup returns CDR1 MNHNS and CDR2 SASEGT. CDR3 length: 16 residues. The CDR3: CASSEGRRDGEKTQYF. CDR3 nucleotides: TGTGCCAGCAGTGAAGGTAGGAGGGACGGCGAAAAGACCCAGTACTTC.

This chain uses TRBV7-9 with TRBJ2-7, with a weak D call TRBD2 (6 bases). V dropped 2 bases and J dropped 9 bases, with 14 bases sitting between them. The V gene's germline CDR1 is SEHNR and CDR2 FQNEAQ (reference sequence). The CDR3 is made up of 13 amino acids. CDR3 region: CASSLSREEGQYF. The CDR3 nucleotides read TGTGCCAGCAGCTTAAGCAGGGAGGAGGGGCAGTACTTC.

The CDR3, as DNA: TGTGCCAGCAGCTTAGAGGACAGGGTGAGCAATCAGCCCCAGCATTTT. Translating gives CASSLEDRVSNQPQHF. V and J are TRBV7-9 and TRBJ1-5; the match to TRBD1 covers 8 bases. V shed 1 base and J 1 base; nucleotides not matched to a gene: 3. The germline V gene has CDR1 SEHNR and CDR2 FQNEAQ (reference sequence). This CDR3 is 16 amino acids long.

This sequence joins TRBV6-5 and TRBJ2-3, with no clear D. The CDR3 consists of 12 residues. V shed 6 bases and J shed 0 bases, with 4 bases lying between them. Germline V gene data show CDR1 as MNHEY and CDR2 as SVGAGI. In DNA, the CDR3 is TGTGCCAGCAGCAGAAGCACAGATACGCAGTATTTT. Translating it yields CASSRSTDTQYF.

The rearrangement uses TRBV4-1 and TRBJ2-3; the match to TRBD2 covers 10 bases. In germline, CDR1 is MGHRA, CDR2 YSYEKL. V dropped 4 bases and J dropped 4; count of bases not matched to a gene: 17. The CDR3 extends over 19 amino acids. The CDR3 DNA reads TGCGCCAGCAGCCCTTTTCCCCTCCTAGCGGGAGAGGGGCCAGATACGCAGTATTTT. Translating it yields CASSPFPLLAGEGPDTQYF.